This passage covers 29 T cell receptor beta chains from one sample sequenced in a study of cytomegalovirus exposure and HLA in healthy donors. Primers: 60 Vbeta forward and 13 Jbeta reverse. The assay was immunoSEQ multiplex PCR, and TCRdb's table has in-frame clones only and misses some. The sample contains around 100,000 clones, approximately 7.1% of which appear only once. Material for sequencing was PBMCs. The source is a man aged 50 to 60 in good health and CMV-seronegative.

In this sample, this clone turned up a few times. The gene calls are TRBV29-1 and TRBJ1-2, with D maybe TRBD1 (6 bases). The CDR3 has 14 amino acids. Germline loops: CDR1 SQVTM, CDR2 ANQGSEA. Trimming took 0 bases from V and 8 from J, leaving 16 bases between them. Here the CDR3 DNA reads TGCAGCGTTGAAGAGGGGGGGGCTTCTGGGGGCTACACCTTC. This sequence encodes CSVEEGGASGGYTF.

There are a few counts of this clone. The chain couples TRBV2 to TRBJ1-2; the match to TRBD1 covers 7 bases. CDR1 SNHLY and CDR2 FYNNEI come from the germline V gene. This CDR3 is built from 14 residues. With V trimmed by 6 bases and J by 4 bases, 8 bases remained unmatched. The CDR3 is CASSALTGLYGYTF. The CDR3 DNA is TGTGCCAGCAGCGCCTTGACAGGGCTCTATGGCTACACCTTC.

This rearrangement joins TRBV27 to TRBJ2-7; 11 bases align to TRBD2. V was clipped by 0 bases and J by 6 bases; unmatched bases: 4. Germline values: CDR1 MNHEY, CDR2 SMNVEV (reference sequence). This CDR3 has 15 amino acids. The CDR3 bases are TGTGCCAGCAGTTTATCGGCTAGCGGGAGGCGCGAGCAGTACTTC. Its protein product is CASSLSASGRREQYF.

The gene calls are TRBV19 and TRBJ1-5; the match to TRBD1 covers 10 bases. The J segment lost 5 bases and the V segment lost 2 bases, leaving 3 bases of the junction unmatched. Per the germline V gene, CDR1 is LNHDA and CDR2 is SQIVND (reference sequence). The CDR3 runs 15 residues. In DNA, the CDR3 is TGTGCCAGTAGTATATTTGGACAGGGGGATCAGCCCCAGCATTTT. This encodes CASSIFGQGDQPQHF.

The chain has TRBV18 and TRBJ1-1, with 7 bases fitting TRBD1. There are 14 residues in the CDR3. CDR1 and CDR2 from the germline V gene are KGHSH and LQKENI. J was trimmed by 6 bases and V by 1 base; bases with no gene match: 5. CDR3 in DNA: TGTGCCAGCTCACCACGCGACAGGGACGCTGAAGCTTTCTTT. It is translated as CASSPRDRDAEAFF.

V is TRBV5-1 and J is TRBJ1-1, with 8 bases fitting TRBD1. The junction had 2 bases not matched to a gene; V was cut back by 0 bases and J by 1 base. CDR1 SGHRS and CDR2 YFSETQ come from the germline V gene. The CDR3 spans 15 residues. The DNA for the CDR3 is TGCGCCAGCAGCTTGGACAGGGGGGGGAACACTGAAGCTTTCTTT. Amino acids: CASSLDRGGNTEAFF.

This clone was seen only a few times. In DNA, the CDR3 is TGTGCCAGCACCAATAGCGGCCAAAGCACAGATACGCAGTATTTT. Translation: CASTNSGQSTDTQYF. The chain recombines TRBV27 with TRBJ2-3, with a possible D match to TRBD2 (6 bases). Per the germline V gene, CDR1 is MNHEY and CDR2 is SMNVEV (reference sequence). Trimming shortened V by 7 bases and J by 0 bases, and 14 bases separated the two germline ends. CDR3 size: 15 residues.

The CDR3 is CATAGGSAEYF. CDR3 in DNA: TGTGCCACCGCGGGAGGGAGCGCAGAGTACTTC. This sequence joins TRBV7-9 and TRBJ2-4; 9 nucleotides match TRBD2. The CDR3 has 11 amino acids. The ends lost 10 bases at V and 14 bases at J; junction bases unmatched: 9. Germline lookup yields CDR1 SEHNR and CDR2 FQNEAQ (reference sequence).

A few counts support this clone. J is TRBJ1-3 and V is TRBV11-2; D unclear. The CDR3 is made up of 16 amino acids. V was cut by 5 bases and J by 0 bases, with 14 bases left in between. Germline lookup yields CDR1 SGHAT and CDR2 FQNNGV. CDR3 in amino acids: CASSHPLQVSGNTIYF. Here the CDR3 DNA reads TGTGCCAGCAGCCATCCATTACAAGTCTCTGGAAACACCATATATTTT.

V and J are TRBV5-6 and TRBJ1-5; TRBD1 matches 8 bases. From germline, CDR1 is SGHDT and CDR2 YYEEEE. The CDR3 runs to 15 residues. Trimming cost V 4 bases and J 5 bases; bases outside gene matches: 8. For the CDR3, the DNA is TGTGCCAGCAGCCACAGGGGGGGGGTTGATCAGCCCCAGCATTTT. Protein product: CASSHRGGVDQPQHF.

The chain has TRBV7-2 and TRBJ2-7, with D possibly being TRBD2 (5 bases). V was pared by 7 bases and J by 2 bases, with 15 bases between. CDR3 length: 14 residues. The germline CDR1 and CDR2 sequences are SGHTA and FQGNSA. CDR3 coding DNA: TGTGCCAGCAACATTGCCAGCGGCCCCTACGAGCAGTACTTC. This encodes CASNIASGPYEQYF.

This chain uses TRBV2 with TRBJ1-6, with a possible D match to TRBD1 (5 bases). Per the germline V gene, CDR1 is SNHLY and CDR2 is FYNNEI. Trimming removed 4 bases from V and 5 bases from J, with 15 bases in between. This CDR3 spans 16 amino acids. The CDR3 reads CASSAAGLLNNSPLHF. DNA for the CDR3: TGTGCCAGCAGTGCCGCAGGGCTTTTAAATAATTCACCCCTCCACTTT.

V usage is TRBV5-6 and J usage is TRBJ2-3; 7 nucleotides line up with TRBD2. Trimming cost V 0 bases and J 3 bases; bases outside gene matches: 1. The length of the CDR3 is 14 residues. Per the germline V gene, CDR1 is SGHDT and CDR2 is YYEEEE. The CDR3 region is CASSLGAGTDTQYF. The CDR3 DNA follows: TGTGCCAGCAGCTTGGGAGCGGGGACAGATACGCAGTATTTT.

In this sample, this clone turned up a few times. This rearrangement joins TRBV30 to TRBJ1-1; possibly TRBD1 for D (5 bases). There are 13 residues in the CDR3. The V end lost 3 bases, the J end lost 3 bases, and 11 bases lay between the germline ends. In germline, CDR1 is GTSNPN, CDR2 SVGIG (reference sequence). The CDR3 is CAWRRGRDTEAFF. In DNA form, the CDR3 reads TGTGCCTGGAGAAGGGGCAGGGACACTGAAGCTTTCTTT. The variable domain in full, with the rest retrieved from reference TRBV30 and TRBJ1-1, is SQTIHQWPATLVQPVGSPLSLECTVEGTSNPNLYWYRQAAGRGLQLLFYSVGIGQISSEVPQNLSASRPQDRQFILSSKKLLLSDSGFYLCAWRRGRDTEAFFGQGTRLTVV.

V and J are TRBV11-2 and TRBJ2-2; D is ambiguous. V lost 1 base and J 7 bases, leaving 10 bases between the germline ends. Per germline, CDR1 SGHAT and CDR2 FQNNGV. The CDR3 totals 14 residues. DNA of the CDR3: TGTGCCAGCAGCTTAGTCCCTAGAATCGGGGAGCTGTTTTTT. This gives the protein CASSLVPRIGELFF.

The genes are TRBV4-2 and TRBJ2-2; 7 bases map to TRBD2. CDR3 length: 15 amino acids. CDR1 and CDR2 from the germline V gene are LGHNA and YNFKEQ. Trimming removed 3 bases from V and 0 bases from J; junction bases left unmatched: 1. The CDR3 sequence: CASSQAGANTGELFF. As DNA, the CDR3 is TGTGCCAGCAGCCAGGCGGGGGCGAACACCGGGGAGCTGTTTTTT.

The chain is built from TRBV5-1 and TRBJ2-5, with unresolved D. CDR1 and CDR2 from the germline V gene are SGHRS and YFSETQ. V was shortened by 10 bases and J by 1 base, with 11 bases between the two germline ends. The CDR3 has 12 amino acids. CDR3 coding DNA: TGCGCCTCGTCTAGAGGCCAAGAGACCCAGTACTTC. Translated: CASSRGQETQYF. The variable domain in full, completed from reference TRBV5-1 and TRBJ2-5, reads KAGVTQTPRYLIKTRGQQVTLSCSPISGHRSVSWYQQTPGQGLQFLFEYFSETQRNKGNFPGRFSGRQFSNSRSEMNVSTLELGDSALYLCASSRGQETQYFGPGTRLLVL.

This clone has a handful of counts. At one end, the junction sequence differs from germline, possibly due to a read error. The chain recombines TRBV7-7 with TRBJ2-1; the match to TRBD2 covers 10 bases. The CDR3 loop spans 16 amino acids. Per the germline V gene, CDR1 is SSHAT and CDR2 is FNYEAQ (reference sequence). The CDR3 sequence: CASSLSLAGVYNEQFF. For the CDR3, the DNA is TGTGCTAGCAGCTTGTCCCTAGCGGGGGTTTACAATGAGCAGTTCTTC.

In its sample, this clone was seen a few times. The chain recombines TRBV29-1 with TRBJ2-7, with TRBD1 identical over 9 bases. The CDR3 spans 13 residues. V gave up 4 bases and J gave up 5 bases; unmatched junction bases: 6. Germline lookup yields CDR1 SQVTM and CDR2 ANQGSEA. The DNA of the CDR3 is TGCAGCGTTGTGGATGACAGGGGGAACGAGCAGTACTTC. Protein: CSVVDDRGNEQYF.

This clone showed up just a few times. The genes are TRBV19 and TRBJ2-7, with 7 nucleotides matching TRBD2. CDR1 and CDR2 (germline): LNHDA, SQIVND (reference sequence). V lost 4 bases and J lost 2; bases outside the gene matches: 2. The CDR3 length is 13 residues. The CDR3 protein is CASSSGSAYEQYF. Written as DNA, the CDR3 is TGTGCCAGTAGTAGCGGGAGCGCCTACGAGCAGTACTTC.

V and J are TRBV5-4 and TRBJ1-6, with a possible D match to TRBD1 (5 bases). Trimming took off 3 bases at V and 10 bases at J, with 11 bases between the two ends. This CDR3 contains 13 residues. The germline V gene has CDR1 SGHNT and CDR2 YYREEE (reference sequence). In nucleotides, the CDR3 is TGTGCCAGCAGCTCCGGCCCAGGGTCACCCCTCCACTTT. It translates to CASSSGPGSPLHF.

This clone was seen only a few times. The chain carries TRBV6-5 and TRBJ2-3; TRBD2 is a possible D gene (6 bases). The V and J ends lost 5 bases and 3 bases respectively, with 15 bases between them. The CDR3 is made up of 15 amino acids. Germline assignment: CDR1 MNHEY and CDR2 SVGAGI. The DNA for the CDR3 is TGTGCCAGCAGTAAAGGGAGGTCTAGGACAGATACGCAGTATTTT. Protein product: CASSKGRSRTDTQYF.

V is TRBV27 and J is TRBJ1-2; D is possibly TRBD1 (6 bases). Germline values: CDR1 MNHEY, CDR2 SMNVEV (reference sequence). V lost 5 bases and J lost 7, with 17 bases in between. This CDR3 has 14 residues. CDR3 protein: CASSGDKEVSGYTF. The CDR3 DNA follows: TGTGCCAGCAGTGGGGACAAAGAGGTATCTGGCTACACCTTC.

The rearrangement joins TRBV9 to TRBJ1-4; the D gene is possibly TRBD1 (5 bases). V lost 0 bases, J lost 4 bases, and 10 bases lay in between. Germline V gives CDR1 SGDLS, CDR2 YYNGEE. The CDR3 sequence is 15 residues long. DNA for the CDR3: TGTGCCAGCAGCGTAGTTGGGGCAAGTAATGAAAAACTGTTTTTT. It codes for CASSVVGASNEKLFF.

The CDR3 region is CASSQETSGAYEQYF. The CDR3, as DNA: TGTGCCAGCAGCCAAGAAACTAGCGGGGCGTACGAGCAGTACTTC. The chain recombines TRBV4-2 with TRBJ2-7; TRBD2 aligns across 10 bases. Germline V gene sequence: CDR1 LGHNA, CDR2 YNFKEQ. CDR3 length: 15 residues. The V and J ends lost 0 bases and 4 bases, in that order; junction bases with no gene match: 3.

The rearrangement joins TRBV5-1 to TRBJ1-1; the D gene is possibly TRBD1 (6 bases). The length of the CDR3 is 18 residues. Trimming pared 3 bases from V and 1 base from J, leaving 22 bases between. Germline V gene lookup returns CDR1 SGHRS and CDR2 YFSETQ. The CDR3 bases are TGCGCCAGCAGCTCGACAGGCGGATCGAGGGCCCAGAACACTGAAGCTTTCTTT. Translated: CASSSTGGSRAQNTEAFF.

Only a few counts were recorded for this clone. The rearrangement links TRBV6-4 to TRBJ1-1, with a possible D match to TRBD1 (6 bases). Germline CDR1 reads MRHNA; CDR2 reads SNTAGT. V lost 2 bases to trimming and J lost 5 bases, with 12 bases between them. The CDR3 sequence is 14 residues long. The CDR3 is CASSDTFRGTEAFF. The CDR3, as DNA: TGTGCCAGCAGTGACACTTTTAGGGGGACTGAAGCTTTCTTT.

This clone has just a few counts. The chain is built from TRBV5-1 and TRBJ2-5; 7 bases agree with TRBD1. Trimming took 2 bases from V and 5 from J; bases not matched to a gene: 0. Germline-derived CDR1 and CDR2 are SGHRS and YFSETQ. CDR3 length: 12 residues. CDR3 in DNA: TGCGCCAGCAGCTTACAGGGGGAGACCCAGTACTTC. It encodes CASSLQGETQYF.

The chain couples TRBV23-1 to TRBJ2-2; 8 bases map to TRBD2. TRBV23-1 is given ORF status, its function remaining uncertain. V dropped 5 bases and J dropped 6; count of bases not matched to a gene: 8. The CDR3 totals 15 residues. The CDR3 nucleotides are TGCGCCAGCAGTTATTGCGGGAGGCAATCCGGGGAGCTGTTTTTT. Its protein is CASSYCGRQSGELFF.